This T cell receptor beta chain derives from a study of T cell repertoires in cytomegalovirus infection. TCRdb fed the reads into MiXCR, producing one record per CDR3 protein. Here the sample spans under 200,000 distinct CDR3 sequences, about 15% being singletons. This clonotype has a handful of counts. Its antigen remains unknown. Study conclusions and caveats: Cumulative frequency of public TCR beta families picked out carriers of CMV plus the relevant HLA.

The ends lost 6 bases at V and 2 bases at J; junction bases unmatched: 6. The germline gives CDR1 SNHLY, CDR2 FYNNEI. The CDR3 totals 14 residues. This TCR was sampled from a human donor in good health (CMV status not recorded). Some clones in this sample may be carry-over from other donors' samples. The chain carries TRBV2 and TRBJ2-7; TRBD2 matches at 8 bases. The sequencing sample was made of CD8+ T cells from PBMCs. The CDR3 DNA reads TGTGCCAGCAGACGCGGGGGGCCAACCTACGAGCAGTACTTC. Its protein product is CASRRGGPTYEQYF.